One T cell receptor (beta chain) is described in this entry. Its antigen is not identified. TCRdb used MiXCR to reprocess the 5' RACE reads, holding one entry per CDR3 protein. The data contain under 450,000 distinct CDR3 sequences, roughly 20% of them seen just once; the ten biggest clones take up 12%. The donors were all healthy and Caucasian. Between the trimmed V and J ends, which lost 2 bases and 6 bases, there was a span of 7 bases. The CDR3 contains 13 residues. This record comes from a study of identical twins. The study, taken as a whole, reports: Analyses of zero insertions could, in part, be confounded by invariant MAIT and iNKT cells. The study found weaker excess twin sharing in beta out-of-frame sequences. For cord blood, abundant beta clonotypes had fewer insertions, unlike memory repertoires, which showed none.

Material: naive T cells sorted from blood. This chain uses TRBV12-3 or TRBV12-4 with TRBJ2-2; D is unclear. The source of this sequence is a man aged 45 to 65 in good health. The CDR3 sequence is CASSLSVAGELFF. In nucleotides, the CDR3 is TGTGCCAGCAGTTTATCGGTGGCCGGGGAGCTGTTTTTT.